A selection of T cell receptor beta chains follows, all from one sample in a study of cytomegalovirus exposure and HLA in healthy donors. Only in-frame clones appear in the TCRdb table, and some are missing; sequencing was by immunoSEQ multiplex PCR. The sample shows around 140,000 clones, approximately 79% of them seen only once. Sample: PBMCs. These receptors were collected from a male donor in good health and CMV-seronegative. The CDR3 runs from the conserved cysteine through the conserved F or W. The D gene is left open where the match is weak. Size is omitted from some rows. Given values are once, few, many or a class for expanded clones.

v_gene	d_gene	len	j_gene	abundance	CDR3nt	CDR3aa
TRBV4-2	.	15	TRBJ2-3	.	TGTGCCAGCAGCCAACAGTTATCAAGCACAGATACGCAGTATTTT	CASSQQLSSTDTQYF
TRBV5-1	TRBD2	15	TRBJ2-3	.	TGCGCCAGCAGCATTCGGGGGGACTGGGCAGATACGCAGTATTTT	CASSIRGDWADTQYF
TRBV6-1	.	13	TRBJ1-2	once	TGTGCCAGCAGTAGGGAGGGAGGCTATGGCTACACCTTC	CASSREGGYGYTF
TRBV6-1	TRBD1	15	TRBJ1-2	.	TGTGCCAGCGCTTCCGGGACAGGGGGTAACTATGGCTACACCTTC	CASASGTGGNYGYTF
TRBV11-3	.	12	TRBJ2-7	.	TGTGCCAGCAGCTCCGTTAGCGGCGAGCAGTACTTC	CASSSVSGEQYF
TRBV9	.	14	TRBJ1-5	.	TGTGCCAGCAGCGTAGGGGCCGACGATCAGCCCCAGCATTTT	CASSVGADDQPQHF
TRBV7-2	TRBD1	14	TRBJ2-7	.	TGTGCCAGCAGCTCCCAGACAGGGGGCTACGAGCAGTACTTC	CASSSQTGGYEQYF
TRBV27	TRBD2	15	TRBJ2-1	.	TGTGCCAGCAGTTTACGGACTAGCGGGGCAAATGAGCAGTTCTTC	CASSLRTSGANEQFF
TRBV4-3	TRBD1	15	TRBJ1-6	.	TGCGCCAGCAGCCAGGGGACAGTAAATGGGTCACCCCTCCACTTT	CASSQGTVNGSPLHF
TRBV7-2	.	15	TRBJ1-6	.	TGTGCCAGCAGCTTATCCGGGGCCTATAATTCACCCCTCCACTTT	CASSLSGAYNSPLHF
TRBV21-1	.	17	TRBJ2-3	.	TGTGCCAGCATTCTCAAAGACGAGCGGGGGGACACAGATACGCAGTATTTT	CASILKDERGDTDTQYF
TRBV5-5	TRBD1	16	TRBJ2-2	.	TGTGCCAGCAGCAGACAGGGGGCGCCGGACACCGGGGAGCTGTTTTTT	CASSRQGAPDTGELFF
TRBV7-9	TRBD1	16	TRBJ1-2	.	TGTGCCAGCAGCCTCGGGCTCCAGGGACAGGGCTATGGCTACACCTTC	CASSLGLQGQGYGYTF
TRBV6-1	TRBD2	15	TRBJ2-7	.	TGTGCCAGCAGCACACTAGCGGGGCGTTCCTACGAGCAGTACTTC	CASSTLAGRSYEQYF
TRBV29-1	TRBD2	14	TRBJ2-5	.	TGCAGCGCCGGCCCTCTAGCGGGGGAAGAGACCCAGTACTTC	CSAGPLAGEETQYF